This TCR beta chain came from a study of blood T cells in healthy people across ages. A second PCR of 7 to 11 cycles used a sample-barcoded 5' primer and a J-beta primer mix. TCRdb passed the 5' RACE reads through MiXCR, listing each CDR3 protein once. The sample contains 650,000 to 700,000 distinct CDR3 sequences, roughly half of which appear only once. Notes on this clonotype: The antigen remains unidentified. Possible read error: a much larger clone is one base away.

V gave up 3 bases and J gave up 3 bases, with 14 bases separating them. Per germline, CDR1 DFQATT and CDR2 SNEGSKA (reference sequence). The CDR3 totals 14 residues. Whole-study findings and limits: It was not possible, with unsorted PBMCs, to conclusively compare naive and antigen-experienced cells. The study found TCR beta diversity correlated strongly with naive T cell percentage.

The sequencing input was blood. This TCR came from a woman aged 80 or over in good health. V is TRBV20-1 and J is TRBJ1-1; a possible D gene is TRBD1 (5 bases). The CDR3 nucleotides read TGCAGTGCTAGGACGGGACGTTTCGACACTGAAGCTTTCTTT. It yields the protein CSARTGRFDTEAFF.